These 29 T cell receptor beta chains share one sample of origin, sequenced in a study of cytomegalovirus exposure and HLA in healthy donors. PCR employed 60 Vbeta and 13 Jbeta primers. Libraries were prepared by immunoSEQ multiplex PCR; TCRdb keeps only in-frame clonotypes and omits some of them. This sample contains more than 95,000 clones. The specimen sequenced was PBMCs. Every receptor here comes from a man in his forties in good health and CMV-seronegative.

This CDR3 reads CASSRTGTSYEQYF. CDR3 nucleotides: TGTGCCAGCAGCCGGACAGGGACCTCCTACGAGCAGTACTTC. The chain links TRBV11-3 to TRBJ2-7; 8 bases align to TRBD1. This CDR3 has 14 residues. The germline V gene encodes CDR1 SGHNT and CDR2 YENEEA. The V segment lost 5 bases and the J segment 0 bases; nucleotides outside the gene matches: 3.

The chain links TRBV9 to TRBJ2-7, with 7 positions matching TRBD2. Germline V lookup: CDR1 SGDLS, CDR2 YYNGEE. CDR3 length: 16 residues. Losses at the gene ends were 0 bases for V and 0 bases for J; bases not matched to a gene: 6. The CDR3 loop reads CASSVDGLAASYEQYF. DNA of the CDR3: TGTGCCAGCAGCGTAGATGGTCTAGCGGCCTCCTACGAGCAGTACTTC.

The chain joins TRBV6-5 to TRBJ1-1, with a weak D call TRBD1 (5 bases). Looked up from germline, CDR1 is MNHEY and CDR2 is SVGAGI. This CDR3 is 15 amino acids long. V lost 0 bases and J 3 bases, leaving 11 bases between the germline ends. The DNA for the CDR3 is TGTGCCAGCAGTTACTCGGCAGGGCGCGACACTGAAGCTTTCTTT. Translating gives CASSYSAGRDTEAFF.

The rearrangement uses TRBV1 and TRBJ2-5; no check of the table's D call, TRBD2, against the DNA was made. TRBV1 is a pseudogene. The CDR3 totals 18 residues. Here the CDR3 reads CTSSQDKGLAGTQETQYF. The CDR3 nucleotides are TGCACCAGCAGCCAAGATAAAGGACTAGCGGGAACCCAAGAGACCCAGTACTTC.

The chain employs TRBV5-6 and TRBJ2-5; 8 bases line up with TRBD1. The CDR3 is made up of 16 amino acids. V shed 4 bases and J 3 bases; nucleotides not matched to a gene: 11. Germline V gene sequence: CDR1 SGHDT, CDR2 YYEEEE. The CDR3 DNA sequence: TGTGCCAGCAGCCCGGACAGGGCGACCGGAGAAGAGACCCAGTACTTC. Protein product: CASSPDRATGEETQYF.

The J gene is TRBJ1-4, the V gene TRBV9; D is unclear. V was clipped by 3 bases and J by 2 bases, with 14 bases between them. This CDR3 comprises 16 residues. Germline V gives CDR1 SGDLS, CDR2 YYNGEE. The CDR3 protein is CASSEAGGGTNEKLFF. CDR3 nucleotides: TGTGCCAGCAGCGAGGCGGGCGGAGGTACTAATGAAAAACTGTTTTTT.

V usage is TRBV11-2 and J usage is TRBJ2-7; 8 bases are a match to TRBD1. This CDR3 has 16 amino acids. The J segment lost 1 base and the V segment lost 6 bases, leaving 11 bases of the junction unmatched. Germline V gene sequence: CDR1 SGHAT, CDR2 FQNNGV. The CDR3 loop reads CASRDARGQISYEQYF. Here the CDR3 DNA reads TGTGCCAGCAGGGATGCCAGGGGGCAAATTTCCTACGAGCAGTACTTC.

The chain is built from TRBV6-6 and TRBJ1-4; possibly TRBD1 for D (6 bases). This CDR3 is built from 15 residues. The germline V gene has CDR1 MNHNY and CDR2 SVGAGI (reference sequence). Trimming pared 9 bases from V and 0 bases from J, leaving 14 bases between. CDR3 in DNA: TGTGCCAGTCCGTCAGGGGTAGCAACTAATGAAAAACTGTTTTTT. Translation: CASPSGVATNEKLFF.

The genes are TRBV5-5 and TRBJ2-7; D is undetermined. The V end was cut by 4 bases, the J end by 0 bases, with 11 bases between. Germline V gene data show CDR1 as SGHKS and CDR2 as YYEKEE (reference sequence). This CDR3 has 14 residues. In nucleotides, the CDR3 is TGTGCCAGCAGCCTTAGTATACCCTCCTACGAGCAGTACTTC. Residues: CASSLSIPSYEQYF.

This chain links TRBV5-1 with TRBJ2-7, with a possible D match to TRBD2 (5 bases). The CDR3 contains 14 residues. Germline-derived CDR1 and CDR2 are SGHRS and YFSETQ. V shed 4 bases and J shed 2 bases, with 13 bases lying between them. CDR3 nucleotide sequence: TGCGCCAGCAGCGTGGGAGCGCCGACCTACGAGCAGTACTTC. It codes for CASSVGAPTYEQYF.

The chain recombines TRBV28 with TRBJ1-5; D remains unclear. This CDR3 contains 15 residues. Germline loops: CDR1 MDHEN, CDR2 SYDVKM. V shed 2 bases and J shed 0 bases, with 8 bases lying between them. The CDR3, as DNA: TGTGCCAGCAGTTTACCCGGTCGTAGCAATCAGCCCCAGCATTTT. This codes for CASSLPGRSNQPQHF.

The V call is TRBV7-2, the J call TRBJ1-1; no firm D call. CDR3 length: 13 residues. Germline CDR1 reads SGHTA; CDR2 reads FQGNSA. V dropped 0 bases and J dropped 4 bases, with 6 bases sitting between them. This CDR3 is CASSLAPGTEAFF. CDR3 bases: TGTGCCAGCAGCTTAGCCCCGGGCACTGAAGCTTTCTTT.

This chain joins TRBV7-9 and TRBJ2-7; D is perhaps TRBD1 (6 bases). The V and J ends lost 3 bases and 9 bases respectively, with 30 bases between them. Germline CDR1 reads SEHNR; CDR2 reads FQNEAQ (reference sequence). This CDR3 spans 18 amino acids. CDR3 region: CASSLLFGSVRGPTPQYF. DNA of the CDR3: TGTGCCAGCAGCTTGTTGTTCGGCTCAGTCAGGGGCCCCACCCCGCAGTACTTC.

The chain joins TRBV10-3 to TRBJ2-7; 9 bases map to TRBD2. The V gene's germline CDR1 is ENHRY and CDR2 SYGVKD. V lost 7 bases and J lost 4; bases outside the gene matches: 8. The CDR3 covers 14 residues. CDR3 loop: CAIKGLAGEYEQYF. CDR3 DNA sequence: TGTGCCATCAAGGGATTAGCGGGAGAATACGAGCAGTACTTC.

V gene TRBV11-1 combines with J gene TRBJ2-7; 7 bases are a match to TRBD1. The CDR3 runs to 14 residues. In germline, CDR1 is SGHAT, CDR2 FQDESV (reference sequence). The V gene end was trimmed by 4 bases and the J gene end by 7 bases; junction bases not matched to a gene: 10. CDR3 sequence: CASSSRDRLLEQYF. The DNA for the CDR3 is TGTGCCAGCAGCTCCCGGGACAGACTTTTGGAGCAGTACTTC.

This chain uses TRBV2 with TRBJ2-3, with TRBD1 matching over 11 bases. Losses at the gene ends were 6 bases for V and 3 bases for J; bases not matched to a gene: 5. Germline V gene sequence: CDR1 SNHLY, CDR2 FYNNEI. The CDR3 is 15 amino acids. The chain's CDR3 is CASSPGQGETDTQYF. In DNA, the CDR3 is TGTGCCAGCAGCCCGGGACAGGGGGAAACAGATACGCAGTATTTT.

V usage is TRBV6-6 and J usage is TRBJ2-1; TRBD1 is a possible D gene (5 bases). This CDR3 has 15 residues. Trimming stripped 2 bases from V and 2 bases from J, with 10 bases between. Germline V gene sequence: CDR1 MNHNY, CDR2 SVGAGI (reference sequence). The chain's CDR3 is CASSYQGGPYNEQFF. For the CDR3, the DNA is TGTGCCAGCAGTTACCAGGGCGGTCCCTACAATGAGCAGTTCTTC.

V usage is TRBV6-6 and J usage is TRBJ1-5, with 9 bases that match TRBD1. Germline lookup yields CDR1 MNHNY and CDR2 SVGAGI (reference sequence). V was pared by 2 bases and J by 5 bases, with 4 bases of the junction left unmatched. The CDR3 sequence is 15 residues long. CDR3 bases: TGTGCCAGCAGTTACCCCGGGACAGGGCATCAGCCCCAGCATTTT. This encodes CASSYPGTGHQPQHF.

V gene TRBV6-5 combines with J gene TRBJ2-3; 7 nucleotides line up with TRBD1. Germline trimming cut 6 bases from V and 5 bases from J; bases unmatched to any gene: 8. The CDR3 totals 14 residues. Germline lookup yields CDR1 MNHEY and CDR2 SVGAGI. The CDR3 DNA reads TGTGCCAGCAGACCTCCGACAGGGAGAGATACGCAGTATTTT. Residues: CASRPPTGRDTQYF.

The chain is built from TRBV5-6 and TRBJ1-1; D remains unclear. This CDR3 region has 13 residues. Trimming removed 4 bases from V and 1 base from J, with 8 bases in between. Germline V gene sequence: CDR1 SGHDT, CDR2 YYEEEE. CDR3 amino acids: CASSVQWNTEAFF. The CDR3 nucleotides are TGTGCCAGCAGCGTTCAATGGAACACTGAAGCTTTCTTT.

A remark on this clone: The junction differs from germline at one of its ends, possibly a read error. DNA for the CDR3: TGTGCCAGCAGCACGGGACTAGCGGGCCTATCTCCTACCTTC. This codes for CASSTGLAGLSPTF. J is TRBJ2-7 and V is TRBV7-2, with 12 bases that match TRBD2. Germline CDR1 is SGHTA and CDR2 is FQGNSA. This CDR3 has 14 amino acids.

The chain combines TRBV28 with TRBJ1-5; weak D call: TRBD1 (6 bases). CDR3 size: 16 residues. V shed 6 bases and J shed 6 bases, with 21 bases lying between them. Germline V gene data show CDR1 as MDHEN and CDR2 as SYDVKM. The chain's CDR3 is CASRRGAGGASQPQHF. The CDR3 DNA sequence: TGTGCCAGCAGGCGCGGGGCGGGGGGGGCAAGTCAGCCCCAGCATTTT.

The rearrangement links TRBV14 to TRBJ1-6; no firm D call. Germline CDR1 and CDR2: SGHDN and FVKESK. V lost 8 bases and J lost 3, with 14 bases in between. The length of the CDR3 is 15 residues. CDR3 region: CASRRGGFYNSPLHF. For the CDR3, the DNA is TGTGCCAGCCGGCGAGGCGGTTTCTATAATTCACCCCTCCACTTT.

This chain joins TRBV5-8 and TRBJ1-1, with TRBD1 matching over 7 bases. Germline loops: CDR1 SGHTS, CDR2 YDEGEE. Trimming cost V 1 base and J 3 bases; bases outside gene matches: 9. The CDR3 consists of 16 residues. The DNA of the CDR3 is TGTGCCAGCAGCTTGTTAGGGGGCGGACTTGACACTGAAGCTTTCTTT. Amino acid sequence: CASSLLGGGLDTEAFF.

The V call is TRBV18, the J call TRBJ2-5; D remains unclear. In germline, CDR1 is KGHSH, CDR2 LQKENI. This CDR3 contains 13 residues. Trimming took 3 bases from V and 0 from J, leaving 5 bases between them. The CDR3: CASSPPNQETQYF. For the CDR3, the DNA is TGTGCCAGCTCACCTCCCAACCAAGAGACCCAGTACTTC. Full variable domain (rest looked up from reference TRBV18 and TRBJ2-5): NAGVMQNPRHLVRRRGQEARLRCSPMKGHSHVYWYRQLPEEGLKFMVYLQKENIIDESGMPKERFSAEFPKEGPSILRIQQVVRGDSAAYFCASSPPNQETQYFGPGTRLLVL.

The genes are TRBV7-8 and TRBJ1-3, with D possibly TRBD1 on 5 matching bases. The germline V gene encodes CDR1 SGHVS and CDR2 FQNEAQ. The length of the CDR3 is 13 residues. V was pared by 3 bases and J by 4 bases, with 7 bases between. CDR3 sequence: CASSLGGGNTIYF. The CDR3 DNA is TGTGCCAGCAGCTTGGGGGGGGGAAACACCATATATTTT.

The rearrangement joins TRBV5-1 to TRBJ1-4; D uncertain. Germline V lookup: CDR1 SGHRS, CDR2 YFSETQ. The CDR3 consists of 14 residues. With 4 bases removed from V and 4 bases from J, the gap between germline ends came to 11 bases. The CDR3 DNA sequence: TGCGCCAGCAGCCCACGACTAGGTAATGAAAAACTGTTTTTT. It translates to CASSPRLGNEKLFF.

V usage is TRBV28 and J usage is TRBJ2-2; 16 bases are shared with TRBD2. From germline, CDR1 is MDHEN and CDR2 SYDVKM. The CDR3 covers 21 residues. V gave up 5 bases and J gave up 5 bases; unmatched junction bases: 17. This CDR3 is CASSRSPGTSGRVGDTGELFF. The CDR3 nucleotides read TGTGCCAGCAGTCGGAGTCCCGGGACTAGCGGGAGGGTCGGTGATACCGGGGAGCTGTTTTTT.

This chain links TRBV2 with TRBJ2-7; 9 nucleotides agree with TRBD1. The CDR3 spans 15 residues. V gave up 1 base and J gave up 4 bases; unmatched junction bases: 5. Germline-derived CDR1 and CDR2 are SNHLY and FYNNEI. CDR3 nucleotide sequence: TGTGCCAGCAGTGAAGGGGGACAGGGAAAGTACGAGCAGTACTTC. Residues: CASSEGGQGKYEQYF.